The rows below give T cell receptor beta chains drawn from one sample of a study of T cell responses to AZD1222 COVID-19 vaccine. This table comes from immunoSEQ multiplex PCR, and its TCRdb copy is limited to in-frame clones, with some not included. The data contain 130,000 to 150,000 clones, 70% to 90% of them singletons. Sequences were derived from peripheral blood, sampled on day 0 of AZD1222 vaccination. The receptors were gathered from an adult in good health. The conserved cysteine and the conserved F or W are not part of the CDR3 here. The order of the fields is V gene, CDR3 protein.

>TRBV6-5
ASSPYKGRYGYT
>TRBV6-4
ASSDEVEDTQY
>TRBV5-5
ASRLGDTYNEQF
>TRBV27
ASTSVDRVEDGYT
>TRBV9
ASSVTPRTDTQY
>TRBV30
AWSAGGEYEQY
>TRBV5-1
ASSPDRGPGLARSSKGNEQF
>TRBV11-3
ASSLGPPQYTGELF
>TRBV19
ASSIQGPGYEQY
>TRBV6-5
ASSYSQFYEQY
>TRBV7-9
ASSLGRDRVYEQY
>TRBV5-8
ASSFEDRDYEQY
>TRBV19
ASSIPRRNTEAF
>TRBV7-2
ASSRDSSGANVLT
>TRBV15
ATSREKASGTYSYNEQF
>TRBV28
ASLDAKSPLH
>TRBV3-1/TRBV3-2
ASSPGSVEAF
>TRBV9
ASSVAAGANEKLF
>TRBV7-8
ASSLGPGAGNTIY
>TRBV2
ASSGQGSNQPQH
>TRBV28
ASSFEAPQH
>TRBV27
ASRTRSNQPQH
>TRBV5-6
ASSGAHRAETQY
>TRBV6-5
ASRGQGAGSTEAF
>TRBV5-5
ASSLGSKGHYGYT
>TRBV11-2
ASSSHLAQY
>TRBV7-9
ASSLLARATRGTEAF
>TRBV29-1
SVGLAGGRGY
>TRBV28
ASKPGQGHTDTQY
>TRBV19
ASSSLPGQGATGELF
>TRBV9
ASSVGAGKYQETQY
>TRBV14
ASSLGQIINNEQF
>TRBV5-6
ASREGFTYYGYT
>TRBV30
AWSAWDSGGYT
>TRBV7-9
ASSLAGSTDTQY
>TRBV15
ATSTGAGELF
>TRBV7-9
ASSLQQGVAEQF
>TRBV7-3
ASSSLGGTYEQY
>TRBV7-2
ASSASGLAGAYY
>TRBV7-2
ASSPSSYEQY
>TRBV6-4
ASSASSGSTDTQY
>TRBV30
AWQGGNQPQH
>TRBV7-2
ASSPTVTSGRNNEQF
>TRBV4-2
ASSRRGAGDPNEQF
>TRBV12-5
ASGLDTANEQF